Below are 27 T cell receptor beta chains sequenced from a single sample in a study of CD8+CD57+ T cells in acquired aplastic anemia. Both TCR beta VDJ combination and CDR3 sequence profiling were carried out. Genomic DNA was the template for this profiling. TCRdb passed the reads through MiXCR, listing each CDR3 protein once. The data show around 430,000 distinct CDR3 sequences, with around 30% seen just once and 0.8% to 0.85% held by the top ten. Sequencing involved patients with CD8+CD57+ cell expansion previously shown by flow cytometry. Sequencing input: sorted CD4+, CD8+, or CD8+CD57+ T cells (not recorded which) from PBMCs. These receptors came from a human donor with aplastic anemia.

This clonotype was recorded at least ten times. The chain is built from TRBV6-1 and TRBJ1-2; tentatively, D is TRBD1 (5 bases). The CDR3 totals 14 residues. The V gene lost 5 bases and the J gene lost 7 bases, with 17 bases spanning the gap. The germline V gene encodes CDR1 MNHNS and CDR2 SASEGT. The CDR3 spells CASSRNPQGSGYTF. CDR3 nucleotides: TGTGCCAGCAGTCGAAATCCTCAGGGATCTGGCTACACCTTC.

J is TRBJ1-6 and V is TRBV19; perhaps TRBD1 as D (5 bases). The CDR3 sequence is 14 residues long. V was clipped by 5 bases and J by 5 bases, with 10 bases between them. Germline V lookup: CDR1 LNHDA, CDR2 SQIVND (reference sequence). The CDR3 nucleotides read TGTGCCAGTAGTGCAGGGAGGAATAATTCACCCCTCCACTTT. Translated: CASSAGRNNSPLHF.

The sample holds many counts of this clonotype. V usage is TRBV29-1 and J usage is TRBJ2-1, with no clear D. The CDR3 is 12 amino acids. The V end was cut by 3 bases, the J end by 0 bases, with 3 bases between. The germline V gene has CDR1 SQVTM and CDR2 ANQGSEA. CDR3 protein: CSVDSSYNEQFF. The CDR3 coding sequence is TGCAGCGTTGACAGCTCCTACAATGAGCAGTTCTTC.

The chain combines TRBV19 with TRBJ1-3, with D unresolved. Per germline, CDR1 LNHDA and CDR2 SQIVND (reference sequence). The CDR3 loop spans 14 amino acids. Trimming left V 3 bases short and J 1 base short, with 7 bases between. This chain's CDR3 is CASSIGGSGNTIYF. For the CDR3, the DNA is TGTGCCAGTAGTATCGGCGGTTCTGGAAACACCATATATTTT.

This clonotype occurred a few times. The chain combines TRBV6-1 with TRBJ2-7; no clear D gene. V was shortened by 4 bases and J by 0 bases, with 10 bases between the two germline ends. CDR3 size: 14 residues. The germline V gene has CDR1 MNHNS and CDR2 SASEGT. The CDR3 nucleotides read TGTGCCAGCAGTGGACTGCCCCCCTCCTACGAGCAGTACTTC. Its translation is CASSGLPPSYEQYF.

The rearrangement joins TRBV10-3 to TRBJ2-7; 7 bases are shared with TRBD1. CDR3 length equals 13 residues. The V gene's germline CDR1 is ENHRY and CDR2 SYGVKD. V lost 6 bases and J lost 2; bases outside the gene matches: 4. In DNA, the CDR3 is TGTGCCATCAGCGGGACAGTAACCTACGAGCAGTACTTC. This translates into CAISGTVTYEQYF.

For this clonotype: Possible read error: a much larger clone is one base away. This sequence joins TRBV19 and TRBJ2-1; D unresolved. The V gene's germline CDR1 is LNHDA and CDR2 SQIVND (reference sequence). The CDR3 is made up of 14 amino acids. CDR3 coding DNA: TGTGCCGGTAGTATAGGAAGGCCCTACAATGAGCAGTTCTTC. Protein: CAGSIGRPYNEQFF.

This clonotype was seen just once. DNA of the CDR3: TGTGCCAGCAGAGGGGACCAAGGCTACACCTTC. It encodes CASRGDQGYTF. The chain joins TRBV2 to TRBJ1-2, with a tentative D call TRBD1 (5 bases). This CDR3 has 11 residues. V was shortened by 6 bases and J by 8 bases, with 10 bases between the two germline ends. Looked up from germline, CDR1 is SNHLY and CDR2 is FYNNEI.

The chain has TRBV7-8 and TRBJ2-1; 11 bases agree with TRBD2. This CDR3 has 16 residues. V dropped 1 base and J dropped 4; count of bases not matched to a gene: 3. Germline values: CDR1 SGHVS, CDR2 FQNEAQ. The CDR3: CASSLEVAGGYNEQFF. For the CDR3, the DNA is TGTGCCAGCAGCTTAGAAGTAGCGGGAGGGTACAATGAGCAGTTCTTC.

The chain couples TRBV4-2 to TRBJ2-5; tentative D call: TRBD1 (5 bases). Germline CDR1 reads LGHNA; CDR2 reads YNFKEQ. V lost 1 base and J 0 bases, leaving 6 bases between the germline ends. The CDR3 runs 14 residues. CDR3: CASSQGQYQETQYF. The CDR3 nucleotides are TGTGCCAGCAGCCAAGGACAGTACCAAGAGACCCAGTACTTC.

This clonotype came up many times. This chain connects TRBV24-1 to TRBJ2-3, with D unclear. Deletions cut 3 bases from V and 1 base from J, with 4 bases between. This CDR3 is built from 13 residues. CDR1 and CDR2 from the germline V gene are KGHDR and SFDVKD. CDR3 residues: CATSDPGTDTQYF. The CDR3 bases are TGTGCCACCAGTGATCCAGGCACAGATACGCAGTATTTT.

In its sample, this clonotype was seen many times. V and J are TRBV20-1 and TRBJ2-5; D is perhaps TRBD2 (6 bases). The length of the CDR3 is 12 residues. V was shortened by 5 bases and J by 2 bases, with 9 bases between the two germline ends. Per the germline V gene, CDR1 is DFQATT and CDR2 is SNEGSKA (reference sequence). The CDR3 here is CSAPGGQETQYF. The CDR3, as DNA: TGCAGTGCTCCTGGGGGGCAAGAGACCCAGTACTTC.

The rearrangement links TRBV7-2 to TRBJ2-1; 8 bases map to TRBD1. In germline, CDR1 is SGHTA, CDR2 FQGNSA. V lost 4 bases, J lost 9 bases, and 5 bases stayed unmatched. The CDR3 sequence is 13 residues long. This CDR3 is CASSSKQGGEQFF. The CDR3 bases are TGTGCCAGCAGCTCTAAACAGGGGGGTGAGCAGTTCTTC. Based on the CDR3 plus reference TRBV7-2 and TRBJ2-1, the full variable domain is GAGVSQSPSNKVTEKGKDVELRCDPISGHTALYWYRQSLGQGLEFLIYFQGNSAPDKSGLPSDRFSAERTGGSVSTLTIQRTQQEDSAVYLCASSSKQGGEQFFGPGTRLTVL.

This sequence joins TRBV7-3 and TRBJ2-1; TRBD2 is a possible D gene (5 bases). The CDR3 totals 15 residues. V shed 4 bases and J shed 7 bases, with 17 bases lying between them. In germline, CDR1 is SGHTA, CDR2 FQGTGA. CDR3 nucleotide sequence: TGTGCCAGCAGCTCCAGAGGGTCAACTGGAAATGAGCAGTTCTTC. Its protein is CASSSRGSTGNEQFF.

About this clonotype itself: An end of the junction differs from the germline gene, which may be a read error. This chain joins TRBV24-1 and TRBJ1-5; the match to TRBD1 covers 11 bases. The CDR3 length is 15 residues. Per germline, CDR1 KGHDR and CDR2 SFDVKD. DNA of the CDR3: TGTGCCATCAGTCAGCCGGGACAGGGGGGGACCGGGTTGCATTTT. This translates into CAISQPGQGGTGLHF.

On this clonotype itself: This clone may be a read error of a much larger clone one base away. The gene calls are TRBV25-1 and TRBJ1-3; tentative D call: TRBD1 (6 bases). The germline V and J ends were trimmed by 6 bases and 3 bases, with 15 bases remaining between them. The CDR3 runs to 15 residues. CDR1 and CDR2 (germline): MGHDK, SYGVNS. CDR3 sequence reads: CASRPGAGVGNTIYF. Here the CDR3 DNA reads TGTGCCAGCAGACCAGGGGCCGGGGTTGGAAACACCATATATTTT. Full variable domain (missing parts from reference TRBV25-1 and TRBJ1-3): EADIYQTPRYLVIGTGKKITLECSQTMGHDKMYWYQQDPGMELHLIHYSYGVNSTEKGDLSSESTVSRIRTEHFPLTLESARPSHTSQYLCASRPGAGVGNTIYFGEGSWLTVV.

V is TRBV14 and J is TRBJ2-7, with 7 positions matching TRBD2. Germline V gives CDR1 SGHDN, CDR2 FVKESK. With 4 bases clipped from V and 2 bases from J, the junction kept 8 bases outside the gene matches. CDR3 length: 15 residues. The CDR3 loop reads CASSLTGAGAYEQYF. The CDR3 nucleotides read TGTGCCAGCAGCCTAACCGGGGCGGGGGCCTACGAGCAGTACTTC.

This clonotype has ten or more counts. The chain is built from TRBV19 and TRBJ2-1; D unclear. Germline CDR1 LNHDA, CDR2 SQIVND (reference sequence). The length of the CDR3 is 11 residues. Trimming took 6 bases from V and 10 from J, leaving 10 bases between them. The CDR3 sequence is CASRGGPEQFF. CDR3 coding DNA: TGTGCCAGTAGAGGCGGACCCGAGCAGTTCTTC. The full variable domain, its missing parts supplied by reference TRBV19 and TRBJ2-1, is DGGITQSPKYLFRKEGQNVTLSCEQNLNHDAMYWYRQDPGQGLRLIYYSQIVNDFQKGDIAEGYSVSREKKESFPLTVTSAQKNPTAFYLCASRGGPEQFFGPGTRLTVL.

The CDR3 region has the DNA TGTGCCAGCAGTTCAGGAGGGGGATTCACAGATACGCAGTATTTT. Amino acids: CASSSGGGFTDTQYF. The chain recombines TRBV25-1 with TRBJ2-3, with D tentatively TRBD1 or TRBD2 (6 bases each). CDR1 MGHDK and CDR2 SYGVNS come from the germline V gene. Trimming removed 5 bases from V and 2 bases from J, with 14 bases in between. The CDR3 has 15 amino acids.

The V and J genes are TRBV7-2 and TRBJ2-3; D not resolved. CDR1 SGHTA and CDR2 FQGNSA come from the germline V gene. V shed 7 bases and J shed 0 bases, with 11 bases lying between them. The CDR3 consists of 14 residues. CDR3 DNA: TGTGCCAGCATAAGGTTTCCTAGCACAGATACGCAGTATTTT. Translation: CASIRFPSTDTQYF. The variable domain in full, completed from reference TRBV7-2 and TRBJ2-3, reads GAGVSQSPSNKVTEKGKDVELRCDPISGHTALYWYRQSLGQGLEFLIYFQGNSAPDKSGLPSDRFSAERTGGSVSTLTIQRTQQEDSAVYLCASIRFPSTDTQYFGPGTRLTVL.

The rearrangement joins TRBV10-3 to TRBJ2-7, with TRBD2 matching over 10 bases. This CDR3 comprises 17 residues. CDR1 and CDR2 from the germline V gene are ENHRY and SYGVKD. Trimming cost V 6 bases and J 3 bases; bases outside gene matches: 14. The CDR3 is CAIRSSSSGGTFYEQYF. The CDR3 DNA follows: TGTGCCATCAGATCCTCGTCTAGCGGGGGAACTTTCTACGAGCAGTACTTC.

As regards this clonotype: A read error is possible here, since a much larger clone lies one base away. The CDR3 DNA sequence: TGTGCCAGCAGTGTTTCCGGGTCGGCGTTCGAGCAGTACTTC. Its translation is CASSVSGSAFEQYF. This rearrangement joins TRBV2 to TRBJ2-7; D uncertain. The CDR3 contains 14 residues. CDR1 SNHLY and CDR2 FYNNEI come from the germline V gene. Trimming pared 4 bases from V and 6 bases from J, leaving 16 bases between.

This clonotype has at least ten counts. The chain recombines TRBV19 with TRBJ2-7, with no clear D. Per germline, CDR1 LNHDA and CDR2 SQIVND (reference sequence). V was clipped by 2 bases and J by 0 bases, with 5 bases between them. CDR3 length: 13 residues. This CDR3 reads CASSITDSYEQYF. DNA for the CDR3: TGTGCCAGTAGTATAACAGACTCCTACGAGCAGTACTTC.

The chain combines TRBV27 with TRBJ1-5; D is unclear. The germline V and J ends were trimmed by 5 bases and 2 bases, with 13 bases remaining between them. CDR1 MNHEY and CDR2 SMNVEV come from the germline V gene (reference sequence). The CDR3 length is 15 residues. In nucleotides, the CDR3 is TGTGCCAGCAGTATTTACTTCCAGGGCAATCAGCCCCAGCATTTT. It is translated as CASSIYFQGNQPQHF.

For this clonotype: This clone may be a read error of a much larger clone one base away. J is TRBJ1-2 and V is TRBV19, with 8 bases fitting TRBD1. The CDR3 spans 15 residues. Germline V gene sequence: CDR1 LNHDA, CDR2 SQIVND (reference sequence). After removal of 5 bases from V and 7 bases from J, the junction contained 12 bases not matched to a gene. The CDR3 protein is CASSPATPGGSGYTF. CDR3 nucleotides: TGTGCCAGTAGTCCAGCAACCCCAGGGGGCTCTGGCTACACCTTC.

V usage is TRBV10-1 and J usage is TRBJ2-7; a weak D match, TRBD2 (6 bases). V lost 4 bases to trimming and J lost 0 bases, with 10 bases between them. The CDR3 runs 14 residues. Germline values: CDR1 WNHNN, CDR2 SYGVQD (reference sequence). CDR3 in amino acids: CASSGGEPSYEQYF. The DNA for the CDR3 is TGCGCCAGCAGTGGGGGGGAGCCCTCCTACGAGCAGTACTTC.

This sequence joins TRBV2 and TRBJ2-3; maybe TRBD2 (6 bases). This CDR3 region has 12 residues. Germline V gene data show CDR1 as SNHLY and CDR2 as FYNNEI. Trimming took 10 bases from V and 5 from J, leaving 13 bases between them. As DNA, the CDR3 is TGTGCCACCGGGCGGGGCCAAGATACGCAGTATTTT. Translating it yields CATGRGQDTQYF.